One T cell receptor (beta chain) is described in this entry. The sample is drawn from a study of blood T cell repertoires in COVID-19. Background on the study: The cDNA or gDNA used as material had been derived from T cells, B-cell-depleted T cells, or PBMCs.

Assay: immunoSEQ multiplex PCR; the TCRdb copy retains only in-frame clones and omits some. This table has a few hundred thousand clones, roughly 90% appearing once. Trimming left V 3 bases short and J 4 bases short, with 18 bases between. Germline loops: CDR1 KGHSH, CDR2 LQKENI. The CDR3 has 16 residues. The sequence derives from a woman between 50 and 59 years old with active or convalescent COVID-19. V is TRBV18 and J is TRBJ1-1; D may be TRBD1 (5 bases). The sequenced material came from peripheral blood. The CDR3 bases are TGTGCCAGCTCACCGTCCCCTCAGGGTGGTAGCACTGAAGCTTTCTTT. Translated, it gives CASSPSPQGGSTEAFF.